The 17 T cell receptor beta chains reported below all come from one sample, sequenced in a study of shared clonotypes between healthy human individuals. Sequenced by immunoSEQ multiplex PCR; TCRdb stores in-frame clones only, minus some. The sample carries roughly 1 million clones, about 70% recorded once. The sequenced sample was memory CD4+ T cells sorted from blood. Subset of the sample: CD45RA-negative fraction. Receptor source: a man between 18 and 35 years old in good health.

The genes are TRBV28 and TRBJ1-1; the D gene is possibly TRBD1 (6 bases). This CDR3 spans 14 amino acids. Trimming pared 11 bases from V and 0 bases from J, leaving 16 bases between. Germline loops: CDR1 MDHEN, CDR2 SYDVKM. CDR3 loop: CAVLGGGMNTEAFF. Here the CDR3 DNA reads TGTGCCGTGCTAGGGGGAGGGATGAACACTGAAGCTTTCTTT.

The J gene is TRBJ2-1, the V gene TRBV7-2, with D perhaps matching TRBD2 (6 bases). Germline CDR1 and CDR2: SGHTA and FQGNSA. This CDR3 is 17 amino acids long. V lost 6 bases, J lost 4 bases, and 22 bases lay in between. CDR3 amino acids: CASSPTAALAQYNEQFF. In DNA form, the CDR3 reads TGTGCCAGCAGTCCCACAGCGGCCCTAGCGCAATACAATGAGCAGTTCTTC. The entire variable domain, with the rest obtained from reference TRBV7-2 and TRBJ2-1, is as follows: GAGVSQSPSNKVTEKGKDVELRCDPISGHTALYWYRQSLGQGLEFLIYFQGNSAPDKSGLPSDRFSAERTGGSVSTLTIQRTQQEDSAVYLCASSPTAALAQYNEQFFGPGTRLTVL.

This sequence joins TRBV5-4 and TRBJ2-3, with 8 bases identical to TRBD2. The CDR3 runs to 17 residues. After removal of 4 bases from V and 4 bases from J, the junction contained 14 bases not matched to a gene. Germline V gene data show CDR1 as SGHNT and CDR2 as YYREEE (reference sequence). CDR3 loop: CASSRVKPGTRPDTQYF. The CDR3 DNA is TGTGCCAGCAGCCGTGTGAAACCCGGGACTAGACCAGATACGCAGTATTTT.

The chain combines TRBV5-4 with TRBJ1-2, with D possibly TRBD1 on 5 matching bases. V gave up 0 bases and J gave up 3 bases, with 18 bases separating them. Germline V gene sequence: CDR1 SGHNT, CDR2 YYREEE (reference sequence). The CDR3 totals 17 residues. The CDR3 nucleotides read TGTGCCAGCAGCTTGGCCAGGGTTGGATTAGGCGACTATGGCTACACCTTC. It codes for CASSLARVGLGDYGYTF. Using reference TRBV5-4 and TRBJ1-2 for the parts outside the CDR3, the full variable domain is ETGVTQSPTHLIKTRGQQVTLRCSSQSGHNTVSWYQQALGQGPQFIFQYYREEENGRGNFPPRFSGLQFPNYSSELNVNALELDDSALYLCASSLARVGLGDYGYTFGSGTRLTVV.

This clone was counted between two and nine times. The chain links TRBV9 to TRBJ2-3, with D maybe TRBD2 (6 bases). The germline CDR1 and CDR2 sequences are SGDLS and YYNGEE. Trimming stripped 4 bases from V and 1 base from J, with 13 bases between. There are 15 residues in the CDR3. CDR3 protein: CASSPLGSGTDTQYF. The CDR3 DNA reads TGTGCCAGCAGCCCGCTCGGGAGTGGCACAGATACGCAGTATTTT.

This clone was found a few times. The rearrangement uses TRBV2 and TRBJ1-5; D may be TRBD1 (5 bases). Germline assignment: CDR1 SNHLY and CDR2 FYNNEI. V lost 6 bases and J 8 bases, leaving 20 bases between the germline ends. The CDR3 covers 15 residues. CDR3 region: CASRPTVQEFKPQHF. The CDR3 nucleotides read TGTGCCAGCAGGCCGACAGTCCAAGAGTTTAAGCCCCAGCATTTT.

The rearrangement links TRBV10-3 to TRBJ1-1; D is perhaps TRBD1 (6 bases). The V and J ends lost 0 bases and 7 bases respectively, with 9 bases between them. This CDR3 region has 13 residues. Germline assignment: CDR1 ENHRY and CDR2 SYGVKD. CDR3 region: CAISESGDNEAFF. DNA of the CDR3: TGTGCCATCAGTGAGTCGGGGGACAATGAAGCTTTCTTT.

The chain carries TRBV14 and TRBJ1-5; no reliable D call. Germline V gene sequence: CDR1 SGHDN, CDR2 FVKESK. This CDR3 comprises 13 residues. The germline V and J ends were trimmed by 6 bases and 0 bases, with 6 bases remaining between them. CDR3 nucleotides: TGTGCCAGCAGTACCTTTAGCAATCAGCCCCAGCATTTT. Translated, it gives CASSTFSNQPQHF.

The chain is built from TRBV7-9 and TRBJ2-3, with 9 nucleotides matching TRBD2. From germline, CDR1 is SEHNR and CDR2 FQNEAQ (reference sequence). With 4 bases clipped from V and 4 bases from J, the junction kept 15 bases outside the gene matches. The CDR3 runs 18 residues. Here the CDR3 reads CASSYRASTSGLADTQYF. The CDR3 DNA reads as TGTGCCAGCAGCTATCGCGCCTCTACTAGCGGGCTTGCAGATACGCAGTATTTT.

The CDR3 here is CASSPLLRDRGCQPQHF. The CDR3, as DNA: TGTGCCAGCAGCCCCCTCCTCCGGGACAGGGGGTGCCAGCCCCAGCATTTT. This chain connects TRBV5-4 to TRBJ1-5; 11 bases agree with TRBD1. Germline assignment: CDR1 SGHNT and CDR2 YYREEE (reference sequence). The CDR3 spans 17 residues. Unmatched junction bases numbered 13, after V lost 4 bases and J lost 7 bases.

J is TRBJ2-7 and V is TRBV7-8; 10 bases fit TRBD1. J lost 0 bases, V lost 5 bases, and 7 bases had no gene match. Germline V gives CDR1 SGHVS, CDR2 FQNEAQ. This CDR3 has 16 amino acids. CDR3 bases: TGTGCCAGCAGCCCCCCGGGACAGGGGATCTCCTACGAGCAGTACTTC. Amino acids: CASSPPGQGISYEQYF.

In regard to this clone: The sample contains more than one DNA sequence encoding this CDR3. The rearrangement joins TRBV5-1 to TRBJ2-3, with 14 bases matching TRBD2. Per germline, CDR1 SGHRS and CDR2 YFSETQ. With V trimmed by 4 bases and J by 4 bases, 2 bases remained unmatched. CDR3 length: 15 amino acids. The CDR3 loop reads CASSLGLAGADTQYF. CDR3 bases: TGCGCCAGCAGCCTGGGACTAGCGGGAGCAGATACGCAGTATTTT.

The J gene is TRBJ2-1, the V gene TRBV2, with 7 positions matching TRBD1. CDR1 SNHLY and CDR2 FYNNEI come from the germline V gene. CDR3 size: 16 residues. V lost 5 bases to trimming and J lost 5 bases; unmatched junction nucleotides: 12. The CDR3 reads CASSPRQGIYDNEQFF. CDR3 sequence (DNA): TGTGCCAGCAGTCCCAGACAGGGAATCTACGACAATGAGCAGTTCTTC.

This clone occurred a few times. The chain is built from TRBV7-2 and TRBJ1-4, with 9 bases that match TRBD1. V was clipped by 2 bases and J by 2 bases; unmatched bases: 9. The germline V gene encodes CDR1 SGHTA and CDR2 FQGNSA. The CDR3 contains 18 residues. CDR3 sequence: CASSLFAGQGRTNEKLFF. The CDR3 DNA is TGTGCCAGCAGCTTATTCGCGGGACAGGGACGGACTAATGAAAAACTGTTTTTT.

This chain links TRBV5-6 with TRBJ2-2, with TRBD1 identical over 8 bases. Germline V gene data show CDR1 as SGHDT and CDR2 as YYEEEE. This CDR3 comprises 15 residues. V was clipped by 0 bases and J by 5 bases; unmatched bases: 3. The CDR3 region has the DNA TGTGCCAGCAGCTTGGCCAGACAGGGGACCGGGGAGCTGTTTTTT. This sequence encodes CASSLARQGTGELFF.

This clone was counted only a few times. V gene TRBV6-5 combines with J gene TRBJ1-6; weak D call: TRBD1 (5 bases). Germline-derived CDR1 and CDR2 are MNHEY and SVGAGI. The CDR3 spans 14 residues. V was clipped by 5 bases and J by 4 bases, with 9 bases between them. The CDR3 loop reads CASSQGLYNSPLHF. CDR3 DNA: TGTGCCAGCAGTCAGGGCTTATATAATTCACCCCTCCACTTT.

This clone was counted only a few times. This may arise from a read error, as a much more abundant clone is one base away. Distinct nucleotide sequences in the sample also encode this CDR3. This chain joins TRBV7-2 and TRBJ2-5, with 7 bases matching TRBD1. Germline V gives CDR1 SGHTA, CDR2 FQGNSA. V shed 2 bases, J shed 2 bases, and the junction held 2 bases outside the gene matches. CDR3 length: 14 amino acids. The CDR3 region is CASSLNRGQETQYF. The CDR3 bases are TGTGCCAGCAGCTTAAACAGGGGACAAGAGACCCAGTACTTC.